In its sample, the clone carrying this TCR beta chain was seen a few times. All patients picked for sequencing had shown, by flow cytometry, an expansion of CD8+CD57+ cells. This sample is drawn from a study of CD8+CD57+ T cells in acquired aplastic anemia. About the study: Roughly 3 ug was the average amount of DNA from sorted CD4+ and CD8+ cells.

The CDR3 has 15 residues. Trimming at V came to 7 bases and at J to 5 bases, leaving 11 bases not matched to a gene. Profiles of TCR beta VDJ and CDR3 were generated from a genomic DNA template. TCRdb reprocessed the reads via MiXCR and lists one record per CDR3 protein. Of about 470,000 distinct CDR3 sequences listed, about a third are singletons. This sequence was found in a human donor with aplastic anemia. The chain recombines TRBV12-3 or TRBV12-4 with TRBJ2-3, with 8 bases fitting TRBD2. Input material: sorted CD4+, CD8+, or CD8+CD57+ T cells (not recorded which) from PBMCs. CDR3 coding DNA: TGTGCCAGCAAGATAGCGGGGATGGGAGTAGATACGCAGTATTTT. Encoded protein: CASKIAGMGVDTQYF.